This TCR beta chain was retrieved from a study of T cells in Graves' hyperthyroidism and ophthalmopathy. This clonotype was observed at least ten times. The CDR3 runs 14 residues. Looked up from germline, CDR1 is SGHAT and CDR2 is FQDESV (reference sequence). Unmatched junction bases numbered 7, after V lost 5 bases and J lost 4 bases. Clinical symptoms, serum thyroxine and TRAb, thyroid ultrasound and orbital computed tomography together formed the diagnostic basis. Amplified TCR beta CDR3 regions came from RNA transcripts. HTBI primers drove first-round RT-PCR of the TCR CDR3. TCRdb recomputed calls from the multiplex PCR reads with MiXCR, one row per CDR3 protein. This table has 300,000 to 450,000 distinct CDR3 sequences, roughly 18% appearing once.

The chain carries TRBV11-1 and TRBJ1-2; 7 bases agree with TRBD1. The receptor's source is a man aged 18 to 30 with Graves' ophthalmopathy. The sequenced sample consisted of blood. CDR3 protein: CASSQGQVGYGYTF. As DNA, the CDR3 is TGTGCCAGCAGCCAAGGACAGGTCGGCTATGGCTACACCTTC. Supplemented by reference TRBV11-1 and TRBJ1-2, the full variable domain reads EAEVAQSPRYKITEKSQAVAFWCDPISGHATLYWYRQILGQGPELLVQFQDESVVDDSQLPKDRFSAERLKGVDSTLKIQPAELGDSAMYLCASSQGQVGYGYTFGSGTRLTVV.